Presented here are 19 T cell receptor beta chains from one specimen sequenced in a study of cytotoxic CD8 clonotypes in ibrutinib-treated CLL. The repertoire was sequenced with immunoSEQ multiplex PCR; TCRdb's copy has only in-frame clones and lacks some. The sample shows tens of thousands of clones, roughly 71% of them seen only once. The sequenced sample was PBMCs, obtained after 12 months of ibrutinib treatment. These receptors were collected from a human donor with chronic lymphocytic leukemia.

This chain links TRBV19 with TRBJ2-7; D may be TRBD2 (6 bases). CDR1 is LNHDA, CDR2 SQIVND, per germline (reference sequence). The germline V and J ends were trimmed by 5 bases and 3 bases, with 17 bases remaining between them. The CDR3 runs to 15 residues. CDR3 residues: CASSPRASVIYEQYF. CDR3 DNA sequence: TGTGCCAGTAGTCCTAGGGCTAGCGTGATCTACGAGCAGTACTTC.

The CDR3 region is CASSSTGGWWTGELFF. The CDR3 DNA reads as TGTGCCAGTAGTAGTACAGGGGGCTGGTGGACCGGGGAGCTGTTTTTT. The gene calls are TRBV19 and TRBJ2-2, with 9 nucleotides matching TRBD1. V was clipped by 4 bases and J by 5 bases; unmatched bases: 8. This CDR3 is 16 amino acids long. CDR1 LNHDA and CDR2 SQIVND come from the germline V gene (reference sequence).

The sample holds a few counts of this clone. The J gene is TRBJ2-3, the V gene TRBV7-3; 12 nucleotides match TRBD2. V shed 3 bases and J 6 bases; nucleotides not matched to a gene: 7. The CDR3 is 16 residues long. Germline values: CDR1 SGHTA, CDR2 FQGTGA. Here the CDR3 DNA reads TGTGCCAGCAGCTTGGGGCTAGCGGGAGGGAGGGATACGCAGTATTTT. Protein: CASSLGLAGGRDTQYF. Filled out from reference TRBV7-3 and TRBJ2-3, the complete variable domain reads GAGVSQTPSNKVTEKGKYVELRCDPISGHTALYWYRQSLGQGPEFLIYFQGTGAADDSGLPNDRFFAVRPEGSVSTLKIQRTERGDSAVYLCASSLGLAGGRDTQYFGPGTRLTVL.

The V gene is TRBV5-1, the J gene TRBJ2-1; maybe TRBD1 (9 bases). CDR1 is SGHRS, CDR2 YFSETQ, per germline. The length of the CDR3 is 18 residues. V lost 2 bases, J lost 8 bases, and 26 bases lay in between. This CDR3 is CASSLPRRGGDRDHEQFF. CDR3 in DNA: TGCGCCAGCAGCTTACCCCGCCGGGGGGGGGACAGGGACCATGAGCAGTTCTTC.

The chain carries TRBV29-1 and TRBJ2-3; tentative D call: TRBD2 (6 bases). This CDR3 has 15 residues. Germline V CDR1 and CDR2: SQVTM, ANQGSEA. V lost 1 base and J 1 base, leaving 12 bases between the germline ends. In DNA, the CDR3 is TGCAGCGTTGAAGTGGGGGGAACCCGCACAGATACGCAGTATTTT. This encodes CSVEVGGTRTDTQYF.

The chain combines TRBV4-1 with TRBJ2-7; no clear D. The V and J ends lost 0 bases and 3 bases respectively, with 12 bases between them. This CDR3 has 15 amino acids. Germline values: CDR1 MGHRA, CDR2 YSYEKL. CDR3 in DNA: TGCGCCAGCAGCCAAGAAGACCGGGCAGTCTACGAGCAGTACTTC. Translation gives CASSQEDRAVYEQYF.

The rearrangement uses TRBV28 and TRBJ1-2; D is unresolved. The CDR3 totals 13 residues. Looked up from germline, CDR1 is MDHEN and CDR2 is SYDVKM. V lost 3 bases, J lost 3 bases, and 8 bases lay in between. CDR3 DNA sequence: TGTGCCAGCAGTTTTCGGCACTACTATGGCTACACCTTC. Translating gives CASSFRHYYGYTF.

The chain employs TRBV6-5 and TRBJ2-7; D could derive from TRBD1 or TRBD2 (5 bases each). Germline CDR1 reads MNHEY; CDR2 reads SVGAGI. The ends were cut back, 7 bases at V and 3 bases at J, with 13 bases in the middle. The CDR3 extends over 13 amino acids. CDR3 sequence (DNA): TGTGCCAGCACCGGGACGCAAAACTACGAGCAGTACTTC. Residues: CASTGTQNYEQYF.

The V call is TRBV28, the J call TRBJ1-1, with a possible D match to TRBD1 (5 bases). Looked up from germline, CDR1 is MDHEN and CDR2 is SYDVKM. Deletions cut 7 bases from V and 0 bases from J, with 15 bases between. This CDR3 is 15 amino acids long. CDR3 protein: CASISERGLNTEAFF. CDR3 bases: TGTGCCAGCATCTCTGAGAGGGGTCTGAACACTGAAGCTTTCTTT.

This clone has only a few counts. The J gene is TRBJ2-7, the V gene TRBV28; weak D call: TRBD1 (5 bases). The CDR3 runs to 13 residues. The ends were cut back, 10 bases at V and 0 bases at J, with 13 bases in the middle. Germline V CDR1 and CDR2: MDHEN, SYDVKM. The CDR3 is CATRVGVSYEQYF. The CDR3, as DNA: TGTGCCACTCGAGTAGGGGTCTCCTACGAGCAGTACTTC.

The chain employs TRBV14 and TRBJ1-4, with no clear D. This CDR3 has 16 residues. Germline V CDR1 and CDR2: SGHDN, FVKESK. V was shortened by 3 bases and J by 1 base, with 12 bases between the two germline ends. The chain's CDR3 is CASSQGWTVTNEKLFF. The CDR3 DNA follows: TGTGCCAGCAGCCAGGGGTGGACGGTAACTAATGAAAAACTGTTTTTT.

This clone was seen once. The DNA for the CDR3 is TGTGCCTGGAGTGCCCATCGGGGTAGGGGGCACGACTATGGCTACACCTTC. The encoded protein is CAWSAHRGRGHDYGYTF. The chain links TRBV30 to TRBJ1-2; TRBD1 agrees at 7 bases. Germline V gene data show CDR1 as GTSNPN and CDR2 as SVGIG (reference sequence). This CDR3 is 17 amino acids long. The J segment lost 3 bases and the V segment lost 1 base, leaving 14 bases of the junction unmatched.

The J gene is TRBJ1-2, the V gene TRBV6-5; the D gene is possibly TRBD1 (5 bases). Germline V gene lookup returns CDR1 MNHEY and CDR2 SVGAGI. The length of the CDR3 is 14 residues. V lost 5 bases, J lost 4 bases, and 14 bases lay in between. The CDR3 reads CASSPRGRLYGYTF. The CDR3 nucleotides read TGTGCCAGCAGTCCAAGGGGACGGCTCTATGGCTACACCTTC.

This clone turned up a few times. The chain has TRBV29-1 and TRBJ1-2, with 8 bases aligning to TRBD1. CDR1 SQVTM and CDR2 ANQGSEA come from the germline V gene. V lost 6 bases and J lost 5; bases outside the gene matches: 8. CDR3 length: 13 amino acids. This CDR3 reads CSVRQGTGYGYTF. The CDR3 nucleotides are TGCAGCGTCCGACAGGGGACGGGATATGGCTACACCTTC.

This chain uses TRBV14 with TRBJ2-5; no clear D gene. Germline lookup yields CDR1 SGHDN and CDR2 FVKESK. The CDR3 length is 13 residues. V lost 0 bases to trimming and J lost 3 bases, with 5 bases between them. The CDR3 DNA follows: TGTGCCAGCAGCCAAGATCCCGAAGAGACCCAGTACTTC. Translating it yields CASSQDPEETQYF. The full variable domain, in which reference TRBV14 and TRBJ2-5 provide the parts outside the CDR3, is EAGVTQFPSHSVIEKGQTVTLRCDPISGHDNLYWYRRVMGKEIKFLLHFVKESKQDESGMPNNRFLAERTGGTYSTLKVQPAELEDSGVYFCASSQDPEETQYFGPGTRLLVL.

This chain links TRBV5-5 with TRBJ1-5; TRBD1 matches at 8 bases. With V trimmed by 0 bases and J by 6 bases, 5 bases remained unmatched. CDR1 SGHKS and CDR2 YYEKEE come from the germline V gene (reference sequence). The CDR3 runs to 15 residues. The DNA for the CDR3 is TGTGCCAGCAGCTTGGTAGGACAGGGAGGTCAGCCCCAGCATTTT. It is translated as CASSLVGQGGQPQHF.

This chain uses TRBV2 with TRBJ2-1; D is tentatively TRBD1 or TRBD2 (5 bases each). The ends were cut back, 7 bases at V and 4 bases at J, with 11 bases in the middle. The CDR3 sequence is 13 residues long. Germline V lookup: CDR1 SNHLY, CDR2 FYNNEI. The CDR3 nucleotides are TGTGCCAGCACAGGGACCTCATACAATGAGCAGTTCTTC. Protein: CASTGTSYNEQFF.

The V gene is TRBV7-8, the J gene TRBJ2-7; D is possibly TRBD1 or TRBD2 (5 bases each). Trimming shortened V by 4 bases and J by 1 base, and 20 bases separated the two germline ends. The germline V gene has CDR1 SGHVS and CDR2 FQNEAQ. There are 17 residues in the CDR3. The CDR3 DNA reads as TGTGCCAGCAGCTGGTCGGGGCTCGGGGCGCAGTCCTACGAGCAGTACTTC. Encoded protein: CASSWSGLGAQSYEQYF.

The chain recombines TRBV28 with TRBJ2-7; TRBD2 agrees at 7 bases. The CDR3 is made up of 13 amino acids. Trimming took 6 bases from V and 7 from J; bases not matched to a gene: 9. Germline V CDR1 and CDR2: MDHEN, SYDVKM. The CDR3 DNA reads as TGTGCCAGCAGCCCGGGGGGTGTGGGTGAGCAGTACTTC. Translation: CASSPGGVGEQYF.